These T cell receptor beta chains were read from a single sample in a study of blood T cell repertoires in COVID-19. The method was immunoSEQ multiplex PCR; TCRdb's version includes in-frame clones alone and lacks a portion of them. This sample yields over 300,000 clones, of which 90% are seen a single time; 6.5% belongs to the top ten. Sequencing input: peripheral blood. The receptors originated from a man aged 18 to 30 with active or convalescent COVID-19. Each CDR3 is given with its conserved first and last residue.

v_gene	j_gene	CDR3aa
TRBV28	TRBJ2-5	CASTITGGPETQYF
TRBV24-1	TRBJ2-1	CATSGNSRNEQFF
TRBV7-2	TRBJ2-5	CASSPSGLAGTQTQYF
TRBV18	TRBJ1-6	CASSRQADNSPLHF
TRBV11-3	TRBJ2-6	CASSPRTGFRVLTF
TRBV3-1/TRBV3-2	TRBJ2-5	CASSRGLAEQETQYF
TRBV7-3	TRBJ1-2	CASSKGVGQGNYGYTF
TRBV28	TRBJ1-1	CASSAPGQNTEAFF
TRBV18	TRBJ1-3	CASATGIGNTIYF
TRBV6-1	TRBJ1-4	CASSEKGGDEKLFF
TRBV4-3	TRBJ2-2	CASSQVRARATGELFF
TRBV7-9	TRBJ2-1	CASSPSGSNEQFF
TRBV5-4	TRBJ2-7	CASSLGGISEYEQYF
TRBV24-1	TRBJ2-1	CATSLGSGRVRFF
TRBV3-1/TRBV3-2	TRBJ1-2	CASSQGRKGVEGYTF
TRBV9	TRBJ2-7	CASSAGTDYEQYF